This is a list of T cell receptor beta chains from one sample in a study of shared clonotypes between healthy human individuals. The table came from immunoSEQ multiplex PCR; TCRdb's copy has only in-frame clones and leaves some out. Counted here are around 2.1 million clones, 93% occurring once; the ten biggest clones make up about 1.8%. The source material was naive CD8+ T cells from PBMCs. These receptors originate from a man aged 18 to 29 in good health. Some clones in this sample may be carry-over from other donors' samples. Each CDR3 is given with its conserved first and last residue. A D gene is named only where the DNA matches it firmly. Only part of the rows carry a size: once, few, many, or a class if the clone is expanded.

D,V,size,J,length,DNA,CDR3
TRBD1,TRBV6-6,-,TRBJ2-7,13,TGTGCCAGCACCCGGGACAGGGTTTCCGAGCAGTACTTC,CASTRDRVSEQYF
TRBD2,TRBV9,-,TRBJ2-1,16,TGTGCCAGCAGCGTAGGGGAGTGGGAGGGATACAATGAGCAGTTCTTC,CASSVGEWEGYNEQFF
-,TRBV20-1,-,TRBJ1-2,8,TGCAGTGCTTCCCCCTACACCTTC,CSASPYTF
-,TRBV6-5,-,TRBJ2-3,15,TGTGCCAGCAGTTACACAACGGGAGTCTCAGATACGCAGTATTTT,CASSYTTGVSDTQYF
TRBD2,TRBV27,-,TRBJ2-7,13,TGTGCCAGCAGTTTAGCGGGAGAATCCGAGCAGTACTTC,CASSLAGESEQYF
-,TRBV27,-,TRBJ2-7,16,TGTGCCAGCAGCTCAACCAGGGGGGTTTCCATGCTCGAGCAGTACTTC,CASSSTRGVSMLEQYF
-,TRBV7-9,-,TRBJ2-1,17,TGTGCCAGCAGCTTCGAGAGGGAGCAGAGCTCCTACAATGAGCAGTTCTTC,CASSFEREQSSYNEQFF
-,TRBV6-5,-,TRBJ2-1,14,TGTGCCAGCAGTTGGGTGCAGGGGGGGAATGAGCAGTTCTTC,CASSWVQGGNEQFF
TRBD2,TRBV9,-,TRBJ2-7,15,TGTGCCAGCAGCGCGACTAGCGGGAGGGCCCACGAGCAGTACTTC,CASSATSGRAHEQYF
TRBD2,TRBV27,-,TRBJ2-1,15,TGTGCCAGCAGTTTTGGACTAGCGGGTTTCAATGAGCAGTTCTTC,CASSFGLAGFNEQFF
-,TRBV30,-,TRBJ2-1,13,TGTGCCTGGAGTGCCCAAAACGAAATGGAGCAGTTCTTC,CAWSAQNEMEQFF
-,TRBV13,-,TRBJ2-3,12,TGTGCCAGCAGCTCCTTTGGGGATACGCAGTATTTT,CASSSFGDTQYF
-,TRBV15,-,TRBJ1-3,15,TGTGCCACCAGCCCGAGTAGAAACCTTGGAAACACCATATATTTT,CATSPSRNLGNTIYF
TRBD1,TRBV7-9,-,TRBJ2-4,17,TGTGCCAGCAGCCCATCCTCGGGACAGGGGGCGCCGGGCATTCAGTACTTC,CASSPSSGQGAPGIQYF
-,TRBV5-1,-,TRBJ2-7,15,TGCGCCAGCAGCTTGGTAGGGGCGGGAAGCGCCGAGCAGTACTTC,CASSLVGAGSAEQYF
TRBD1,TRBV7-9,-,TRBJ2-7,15,TGTGCCAGCAGCACCCGGGACAGGGGTCTCCTGGAGCAGTACTTC,CASSTRDRGLLEQYF
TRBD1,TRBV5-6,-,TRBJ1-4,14,TGTGCCAGCAGCTGGGGACAGGCGTATGAAAAACTGTTTTTT,CASSWGQAYEKLFF
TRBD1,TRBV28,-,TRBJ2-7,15,TGTGCCAGCAGCACTCGGACAGGCAGCTCCTACGAGCAGTACTTC,CASSTRTGSSYEQYF
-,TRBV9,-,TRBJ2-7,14,TGTGCCAGCAGCGTAGGGGGTCCGGACTACGAGCAGTACTTC,CASSVGGPDYEQYF
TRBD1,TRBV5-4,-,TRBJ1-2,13,TGTGCCAGCAGTTCCGGACAGGAAATCGGCTACACCTTC,CASSSGQEIGYTF
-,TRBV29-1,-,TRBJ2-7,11,TGCAGCGTTGAAGATACTGGGGAGCAGTACTTC,CSVEDTGEQYF
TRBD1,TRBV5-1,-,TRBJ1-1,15,TGCGCCAGCAGCCGAGGACAGGGTTTGAACACTGAAGCTTTCTTT,CASSRGQGLNTEAFF
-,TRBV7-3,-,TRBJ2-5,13,TGTGCCAGCAGCTTAGGGGTTGCGGAGACCCAGTACTTC,CASSLGVAETQYF
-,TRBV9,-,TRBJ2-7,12,TGTGCCAGCAGCGGGGGGTCCTACGAGCAGTACTTC,CASSGGSYEQYF
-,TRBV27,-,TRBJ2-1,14,TGTGCCAGCGGCGACGGACGGCTCTACAATGAGCAGTTCTTC,CASGDGRLYNEQFF
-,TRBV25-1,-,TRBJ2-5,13,TGTGCCAGCAGTCTAGGGAGGTGGGAGACCCAGTACTTC,CASSLGRWETQYF
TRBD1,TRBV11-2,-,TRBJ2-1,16,TGTGCCAGCAGCTTAGCGGGACAGGGATTTCGGAATGAGCAGTTCTTC,CASSLAGQGFRNEQFF
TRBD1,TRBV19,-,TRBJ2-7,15,TGTGCCAGTAGCATCCAGGGACAGGGCACCTACGAGCAGTACTTC,CASSIQGQGTYEQYF
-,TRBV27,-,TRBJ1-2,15,TGTGCCAGCAGAGGAAAGGGGGGAACAGTATTTGGCTACACCTTC,CASRGKGGTVFGYTF
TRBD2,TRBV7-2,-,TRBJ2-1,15,TGTGCCAGCAGCTTAGGGGCGGGAGGGCCAAATGAGCAGTTCTTC,CASSLGAGGPNEQFF
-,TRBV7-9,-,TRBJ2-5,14,TGTGCCAGCAGCATGACAGCGAGACAAGAGACCCAGTACTTC,CASSMTARQETQYF
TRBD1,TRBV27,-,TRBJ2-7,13,TGTGCCAGCAGGGGACAGGGTGCCCACGAGCAGTACTTC,CASRGQGAHEQYF
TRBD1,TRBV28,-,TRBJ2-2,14,TGTGCCAGCAGTACCACAGGGGGGACCGGGGAGCTGTTTTTT,CASSTTGGTGELFF
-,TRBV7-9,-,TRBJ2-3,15,TGTGCCAGCAGTGGGGGGGCCATAAGCACAGATACGCAGTATTTT,CASSGGAISTDTQYF
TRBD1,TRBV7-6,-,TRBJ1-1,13,TGTGCCAGCAGCCCAGGGGGGGACACTGAAGCTTTCTTT,CASSPGGDTEAFF
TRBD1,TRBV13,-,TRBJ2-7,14,TGTGCCAGCAGCTCCGGGACAGGGCAACACGAGCAGTACTTC,CASSSGTGQHEQYF
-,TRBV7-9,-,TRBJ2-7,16,TGTGCCAGCAGCCCATCTGAGGGGGGAATCTCCTACGAGCAGTACTTC,CASSPSEGGISYEQYF
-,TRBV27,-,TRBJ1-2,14,TGTGCCAGCAGTTTATCGGCCACCTACTATGGCTACACCTTC,CASSLSATYYGYTF
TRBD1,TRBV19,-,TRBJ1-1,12,TGTGCCATCCGACAGGGGAACACTGAAGCTTTCTTT,CAIRQGNTEAFF
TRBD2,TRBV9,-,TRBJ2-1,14,TGTGCCAGCTCCGGGACTAGCGGGACGGATGAGCAGTTCTTC,CASSGTSGTDEQFF
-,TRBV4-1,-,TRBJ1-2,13,TGCGCCAGCAGCCAAGTCAGGAGGGCCGGCTACACCTTC,CASSQVRRAGYTF
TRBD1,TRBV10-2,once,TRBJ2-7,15,TGCGCCAGCAGTGAGTTGGGACAGGGGAGAGGAGAGCAGTACTTC,CASSELGQGRGEQYF
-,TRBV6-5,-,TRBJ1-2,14,TGTGCCAGCAGTTACCCTGGGGCGCTCTATGGCTACACCTTC,CASSYPGALYGYTF
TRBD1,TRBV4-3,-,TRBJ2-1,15,TGCGCCAGCAGCCAAGTTGACAGGGGCTCGGATGAGCAGTTCTTC,CASSQVDRGSDEQFF
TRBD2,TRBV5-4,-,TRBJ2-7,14,TGTGCCAGCAGCTGGGGGACTAGCGGTTACGAGCAGTACTTC,CASSWGTSGYEQYF
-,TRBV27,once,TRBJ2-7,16,TGTGCCAGCAGTTTAAGGGGAGGGGGCGCTTCCTACGAGCAGTACTTC,CASSLRGGGASYEQYF
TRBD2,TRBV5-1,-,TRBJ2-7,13,TGCGCCAGCAGCCTCGGGGGGGAGTACGAGCAGTACTTC,CASSLGGEYEQYF
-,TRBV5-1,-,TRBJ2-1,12,TGCGCCAGCAGCCCGGGGACACCCGAGCAGTTCTTC,CASSPGTPEQFF
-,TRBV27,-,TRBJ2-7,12,TGTGCCAGCAGTTTGGACGGGCTCGAGCAGTACTTC,CASSLDGLEQYF
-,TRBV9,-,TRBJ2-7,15,TGTGCCAGCAGCGAGGGGGGGAGTCGTGCCTACGAGCAGTACTTC,CASSEGGSRAYEQYF
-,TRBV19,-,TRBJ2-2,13,TGTGCCAGCCGGGCCGAGAACACCGGGGAGCTGTTTTTT,CASRAENTGELFF
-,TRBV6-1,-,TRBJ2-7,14,TGTGCCAGCACCCCAAGTGGGTGGGGCTACGAGCAGTACTTC,CASTPSGWGYEQYF
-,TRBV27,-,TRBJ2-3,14,TGTGCCAGCAGTTTAAGATTGGGGGCAGATACGCAGTATTTT,CASSLRLGADTQYF
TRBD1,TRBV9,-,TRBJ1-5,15,TGTGCCAGCAGCCCAGGGACAGGGCTGTTTCAGCCCCAGCATTTT,CASSPGTGLFQPQHF
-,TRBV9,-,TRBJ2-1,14,TGTGCCAGCGACCGGGACGGAACCTACAATGAGCAGTTCTTC,CASDRDGTYNEQFF
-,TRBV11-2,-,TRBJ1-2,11,TGTGCCAGCAGCTTAGATAGGCCTATCAGCTTC,CASSLDRPISF
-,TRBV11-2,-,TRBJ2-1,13,TGTGCCAGCAGCTTGGTCAGTTACAATGAGCAGTTCTTC,CASSLVSYNEQFF
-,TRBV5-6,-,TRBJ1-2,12,TGTGCCAGCAGTAGCATGAACTATGGCTACACCTTC,CASSSMNYGYTF
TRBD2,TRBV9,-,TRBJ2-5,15,TGTGCCAGCAGCGTAGGTCAGGGAGGGCCGGAGACCCAGTACTTC,CASSVGQGGPETQYF
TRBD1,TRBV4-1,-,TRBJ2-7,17,TGCGCCAGCAGCCATTCAACAACCGGGACAGTCTCCTACGAGCAGTACTTC,CASSHSTTGTVSYEQYF